This is a list of T cell receptor beta chains from one sample in a study of blood T cell repertoires in COVID-19. Using immunoSEQ multiplex PCR, the repertoire was profiled, and TCRdb retains in-frame clones only, with some absent. The data contain about 200,000 clones, nearly 90% of them seen just once; the ten biggest clones take up roughly 21%. Material: peripheral blood. The receptors here all came from a man aged 55 to 69 with active or convalescent COVID-19. CDR3s include the opening cysteine and the closing phenylalanine or tryptophan. Each record gives: CDR3 length, V gene, CDR3 protein.

>12|TRBV19
CASSKQGGEAFF
>14|TRBV2
CASSEVRGYYGYTF
>15|TRBV7-2
CASSSGTTSYNEQFF
>15|TRBV5-1
CASSYGPGGNQPQHF
>13|TRBV30
CAWSRQTGETQYF
>17|TRBV6-6
CASSPLAGGPNTGELFF
>16|TRBV11-2
CASSLDMRVIGYGYTF
>15|TRBV5-1
CASSPIGTGEVAQYF
>17|TRBV10-3
CAISEPGHPFSTDTQYF
>14|TRBV13
CASSLVGTGNEQFF
>15|TRBV6-4
CASSDSWDRNYGYTF
>15|TRBV5-8
CASSFGGTGNTEAFF
>18|TRBV27
CASSTRDSPISGANVLTF
>14|TRBV7-3
CASKVGSSTDTQYF
>16|TRBV4-2
CASSQESPPSGNEQFF
>12|TRBV19
CASSIRDNEQFF
>15|TRBV18
CASSPPQGMKYGYTF
>14|TRBV2
CASSGTGSGNTIYF
>14|TRBV10-3
CAMARTGGVYEQYF
>15|TRBV2
CASDDGTGVYNEQFF
>14|TRBV18
CASQTANRGETQYF
>18|TRBV4-1
CASSQDLQGRSSYNEQFF
>13|TRBV6-1
CASSEFDRGPGYF
>14|TRBV29-1
CSVEEGQGVTEAFF
>17|TRBV9
CASSVAASGGPTDTQYF
>16|TRBV5-1
CASSLARTATNYGYTF
>15|TRBV6-1
CASSESTGTRTEAFF
>14|TRBV1
CTSRLTGVNEKLFF
>15|TRBV4-1
CASSQAGQRSYEQYF
>15|TRBV28
CASSLPSGQHSPLHF
>15|TRBV18
CASSPSYLTQGGYTF
>13|TRBV6-1
CASSDGGWYGYTF
>14|TRBV5-1
CASRGTGPYNEQFF
>14|TRBV27
CASSFRAGNQPQHF
>16|TRBV5-1
CASSRSGGTDTDTQYF
>13|TRBV6-4
CASSPTGEHGYTF
>15|TRBV15
CATSRGGTANTEAFF
>16|TRBV7-3
CASSLTGGARSYEQYF
>15|TRBV29-1
CSVGPGQARNTEAFF
>13|TRBV15
CATGHQKLTEAFF
>15|TRBV2
CASSEWRGATGELFF
>15|TRBV7-3
CASSLNGGGTDTQYF
>15|TRBV2
CASSKDRGHNQPQHF
>12|TRBV29-1
CSVAGLSYEQYF
>14|TRBV19
CARRPASVNTEAFF
>15|TRBV7-9
CASSSGQGGNQPQHF
>14|TRBV18
CASSPSDRDNEQFF
>17|TRBV5-1
CASSLGPALGGTDTQYF
>14|TRBV6-1
CASSDTGGTGELFF
>14|TRBV11-3
CASSLRGGAAEQFF
>14|TRBV5-6
CASSSGGAWGGYTF
>15|TRBV30
CAWSHRESGYYGYTF
>14|TRBV5-6
CASSFEGDLYGYTF
>15|TRBV5-1
CASSRGGLDTGELFF
>14|TRBV2
CASSETGGEDGYTF
>12|TRBV25-1
CASSGGPSGYTF
>16|TRBV20-1
CSASPTGRGEPGELFF
>16|TRBV7-9
CASSPRLAGPTGELFF
>15|TRBV18
CASSLQGGPNQPQHF